One sample yielded the 12 T cell receptor beta chains listed below, sequenced in a study of shared T cell receptors in the human thymus. The data were produced by immunoSEQ multiplex PCR, yet TCRdb's version contains in-frame clones alone and is incomplete. The sample contains around 730,000 clones, 75% to 90% of which appear only once. These data also formed part of another study, on human thymus T cells.

Sequenced material: thymocytes. The receptors stem from a girl under three years old with a congenital heart defect.

The chain is built from TRBV27 and TRBJ2-6; a weak D match, TRBD2 (6 bases). Between the trimmed V and J ends, which lost 1 base and 2 bases, there was a span of 9 bases. This CDR3 region has 16 residues. Germline assignment: CDR1 MNHEY and CDR2 SMNVEV (reference sequence). DNA of the CDR3: TGTGCCAGCAGTTTATGGGCGGGAACTGGGGCCAACGTCCTGACTTTC. It codes for CASSLWAGTGANVLTF. Full variable domain (outside the CDR3, taken from reference TRBV27 and TRBJ2-6): EAQVTQNPRYLITVTGKKLTVTCSQNMNHEYMSWYRQDPGLGLRQIYYSMNVEVTDKGDVPEGYKVSRKEKRNFPLILESPSPNQTSLYFCASSLWAGTGANVLTFGAGSRLTVL.

This chain connects TRBV28 to TRBJ2-7; 10 bases are a match to TRBD1. V lost 7 bases, J lost 4 bases, and 13 bases stayed unmatched. CDR3 length equals 16 residues. Germline V gives CDR1 MDHEN, CDR2 SYDVKM. Here the CDR3 DNA reads TGTGCCAGCACCCAAACTCCGGGACAGGGGAATTACGAGCAGTACTTC. Translating it yields CASTQTPGQGNYEQYF.

Only a few counts were recorded for this clone. V gene TRBV7-2 combines with J gene TRBJ2-7; 10 bases line up with TRBD1. Germline loops: CDR1 SGHTA, CDR2 FQGNSA. V was pared by 6 bases and J by 4 bases, with 6 bases of the junction left unmatched. The CDR3 loop spans 14 amino acids. The CDR3: CASSKGQGKYEQYF. The CDR3 DNA follows: TGTGCCAGCAGTAAGGGACAGGGGAAATACGAGCAGTACTTC.

This chain uses TRBV6-1 with TRBJ2-3, with 7 bases fitting TRBD2. The CDR3 is made up of 16 amino acids. Germline CDR1 MNHNS, CDR2 SASEGT. Trimming removed 1 base from V and 4 bases from J; junction bases left unmatched: 8. For the CDR3, the DNA is TGTGCCAGCAGTGAAGGAGGGAGGGCCTTGGCAGATACGCAGTATTTT. This gives the protein CASSEGGRALADTQYF.

The genes are TRBV6-1 and TRBJ1-4; D may be TRBD1 (6 bases). In germline, CDR1 is MNHNS, CDR2 SASEGT. This CDR3 has 12 residues. The germline V and J ends were trimmed by 11 bases and 10 bases, with 17 bases remaining between them. The CDR3 sequence is CAATGFRGKLFF. CDR3 nucleotides: TGTGCCGCGACAGGTTTTAGAGGAAAACTGTTTTTT.

There are a few counts of this clone. Other DNA sequences of this sample code for an identical CDR3. The rearrangement uses TRBV4-1 and TRBJ2-2; tentatively, D is TRBD1 (6 bases). CDR3 length: 15 amino acids. With 0 bases removed from V and 5 bases from J, the gap between germline ends came to 10 bases. The germline CDR1 and CDR2 sequences are MGHRA and YSYEKL. The CDR3 region is CASSQESGDTGELFF. The CDR3 DNA sequence: TGCGCCAGCAGCCAAGAGTCAGGGGATACCGGGGAGCTGTTTTTT.

This chain links TRBV19 with TRBJ2-5; 13 bases line up with TRBD2. Germline V gene data show CDR1 as LNHDA and CDR2 as SQIVND (reference sequence). Unmatched junction bases numbered 3, after V lost 4 bases and J lost 1 base. The CDR3 totals 16 residues. Written as DNA, the CDR3 is TGTGCCAGTAGTACACGGACTAGCGGGGGCCAAGAGACCCAGTACTTC. Its protein is CASSTRTSGGQETQYF.

The CDR3 reads CASSDGTKGNTIYF. The CDR3 nucleotides are TGTGCCAGCAGCGACGGGACTAAAGGAAACACCATATATTTT. This chain links TRBV5-6 with TRBJ1-3; tentative D call: TRBD1 (5 bases). The CDR3 is 14 amino acids. Trimming took off 4 bases at V and 4 bases at J, with 12 bases between the two ends. Germline-derived CDR1 and CDR2 are SGHDT and YYEEEE. Using reference TRBV5-6 and TRBJ1-3 for the parts outside the CDR3, the full variable domain is DAGVTQSPTHLIKTRGQQVTLRCSPKSGHDTVSWYQQALGQGPQFIFQYYEEEERQRGNFPDRFSGHQFPNYSSELNVNALLLGDSALYLCASSDGTKGNTIYFGEGSWLTVV.

The rearrangement uses TRBV25-1 and TRBJ2-7; no firm D call. The germline CDR1 and CDR2 sequences are MGHDK and SYGVNS. CDR3 length: 16 amino acids. Between the trimmed V and J ends, which lost 1 base and 0 bases, there was a span of 13 bases. This chain's CDR3 is CASSESRQASSYEQYF. The CDR3 DNA reads as TGTGCCAGCAGTGAATCACGGCAGGCGAGCTCCTACGAGCAGTACTTC.

V and J are TRBV13 and TRBJ2-5; 9 bases agree with TRBD2. The CDR3 covers 15 residues. Germline loops: CDR1 PRHDT, CDR2 FYEKMQ (reference sequence). The junction had 6 bases not matched to a gene; V was cut back by 5 bases and J by 2 bases. Written as DNA, the CDR3 is TGTGCCAGCAGCCAGGCGGGGGGGACTCAAGAGACCCAGTACTTC. It encodes CASSQAGGTQETQYF.

This clone has only a few counts. The chain recombines TRBV7-9 with TRBJ1-6, with 9 bases that match TRBD1. Unmatched junction bases numbered 9, after V lost 5 bases and J lost 4 bases. The CDR3 loop spans 17 amino acids. Germline values: CDR1 SEHNR, CDR2 FQNEAQ (reference sequence). CDR3 DNA: TGTGCCAGCAGCCCAGCACAGGGGGCCACTTATAATTCACCCCTCCACTTT. It specifies CASSPAQGATYNSPLHF.

CDR3 region: CASSRNTGGADIQYF. The CDR3, as DNA: TGTGCCAGCAGCCGAAACACAGGGGGCGCAGACATTCAGTACTTC. This chain joins TRBV5-4 and TRBJ2-4; 9 bases align to TRBD1. The trim removed 4 bases at V and 8 bases at J, leaving 10 bases unmatched. This CDR3 has 15 residues. Looked up from germline, CDR1 is SGHNT and CDR2 is YYREEE (reference sequence). The whole variable domain, filled in from reference TRBV5-4 and TRBJ2-4, reads ETGVTQSPTHLIKTRGQQVTLRCSSQSGHNTVSWYQQALGQGPQFIFQYYREEENGRGNFPPRFSGLQFPNYSSELNVNALELDDSALYLCASSRNTGGADIQYFGAGTRLSVL.